These 32 T cell receptor beta chains were sequenced from one sample in a study of blood T cell repertoires in COVID-19. TCRdb's copy holds only in-frame clones and misses some; the assay was immunoSEQ multiplex PCR. This sample yields 150,000 to 200,000 clones, of which approximately 82% are seen a single time; around a sixth belongs to the top ten. What was sequenced was PBMCs or T cells enriched from blood (not recorded which). These receptors all come from a woman in her forties or fifties who had recovered from COVID-19.

The rearrangement uses TRBV7-9 and TRBJ2-6; 9 bases map to TRBD1. CDR1 is SEHNR and CDR2 is FQNEAQ in the germline V gene (reference sequence). The V gene end was trimmed by 5 bases and the J gene end by 4 bases; junction bases not matched to a gene: 9. This CDR3 is built from 17 residues. The CDR3 DNA reads TGTGCCAGCAGCCGGGACAGGGACTTGTTAGGGGCCAACGTCCTGACTTTC. The encoded protein is CASSRDRDLLGANVLTF. The full variable domain, completed using reference TRBV7-9 and TRBJ2-6, is DTGVSQNPRHKITKRGQNVTFRCDPISEHNRLYWYRQTLGQGPEFLTYFQNEAQLEKSRLLSDRFSAERPKGSFSTLEIQRTEQGDSAMYLCASSRDRDLLGANVLTFGAGSRLTVL.

The rearrangement uses TRBV27 and TRBJ2-1; TRBD2 matches at 13 bases. The CDR3 runs to 17 residues. V lost 5 bases and J lost 3; bases outside the gene matches: 7. Germline values: CDR1 MNHEY, CDR2 SMNVEV (reference sequence). The CDR3 sequence is CASSLTSGRQIYNEQFF. CDR3 in DNA: TGTGCCAGCAGTCTGACTAGCGGGAGGCAAATCTACAATGAGCAGTTCTTC.

This clone was seen a few times. The same CDR3 can be traced to other DNA sequences in this sample. J is TRBJ2-2 and V is TRBV7-9; 9 bases are a match to TRBD2. The J segment lost 5 bases and the V segment lost 4 bases, leaving 8 bases of the junction unmatched. CDR1 is SEHNR and CDR2 is FQNEAQ in the germline V gene (reference sequence). The CDR3 is 16 residues long. The CDR3, as DNA: TGTGCCAGCAGCTCCAGTAGCGGGAGAGGGACCGGGGAGCTGTTTTTT. Protein: CASSSSSGRGTGELFF.

The V call is TRBV5-1, the J call TRBJ2-3; tentatively, D is TRBD1 (5 bases). Germline assignment: CDR1 SGHRS and CDR2 YFSETQ. The CDR3 length is 16 residues. V lost 0 bases, J lost 1 base, and 12 bases lay in between. In DNA, the CDR3 is TGCGCCAGCAGCTTGGAGACAGTGTGGGGCACAGATACGCAGTATTTT. Its translation is CASSLETVWGTDTQYF.

This clone has only a few counts. The genes are TRBV29-1 and TRBJ2-1, with 8 bases fitting TRBD2. In germline, CDR1 is SQVTM, CDR2 ANQGSEA. Germline trimming cut 3 bases from V and 6 bases from J; bases unmatched to any gene: 4. This CDR3 comprises 13 residues. The CDR3 reads CSVDGRALNEQFF. The CDR3 nucleotides read TGCAGCGTTGACGGGAGGGCCCTCAATGAGCAGTTCTTC.

The V and J genes are TRBV27 and TRBJ1-5, with D hard to call. CDR1 and CDR2 from the germline V gene are MNHEY and SMNVEV (reference sequence). V was trimmed by 2 bases and J by 5 bases, leaving 10 bases between them. The CDR3 length is 14 residues. CDR3 bases: TGTGCCAGCAGTTTACAATCGGAGGATCAGCCCCAGCATTTT. Protein sequence: CASSLQSEDQPQHF.

J is TRBJ2-7 and V is TRBV4-1; D might be TRBD2 (6 bases). CDR1 and CDR2 from the germline V gene are MGHRA and YSYEKL. The CDR3 loop spans 15 amino acids. V dropped 5 bases and J dropped 9 bases, with 23 bases sitting between them. The CDR3 region is CASSDLGGEGRRQYF. The DNA of the CDR3 is TGCGCCAGCAGCGACTTAGGAGGAGAGGGGAGGCGGCAGTACTTC.

This clone was detected only a few times. The rearrangement links TRBV20-1 to TRBJ1-5; TRBD1 matches at 8 bases. The CDR3 spans 16 residues. J gave up 2 bases and V 3 bases, and 9 bases lay outside the gene matches. CDR1 is DFQATT, CDR2 SNEGSKA, per germline (reference sequence). CDR3 region: CSASSRGLWGNQPQHF. CDR3 in DNA: TGCAGTGCTAGTTCCAGGGGGCTCTGGGGCAATCAGCCCCAGCATTTT.

The gene calls are TRBV29-1 and TRBJ1-5; 9 positions match TRBD1. The CDR3 extends over 14 amino acids. Per the germline V gene, CDR1 is SQVTM and CDR2 is ANQGSEA. V shed 7 bases, J shed 7 bases, and the junction held 11 bases outside the gene matches. CDR3 in amino acids: CSAAGQGVGQPQHF. CDR3 bases: TGCAGCGCGGCGGGACAGGGCGTCGGACAGCCCCAGCATTTT.

J is TRBJ1-5 and V is TRBV18; the D gene is possibly TRBD1 (6 bases). The ends were cut back, 1 base at V and 0 bases at J, with 10 bases in the middle. This CDR3 comprises 16 residues. Germline values: CDR1 KGHSH, CDR2 LQKENI. The CDR3 sequence is CASSPRLTGSNQPQHF. CDR3 nucleotides: TGTGCCAGCTCACCACGACTGACAGGTAGCAATCAGCCCCAGCATTTT. The full variable domain, its missing parts supplied by reference TRBV18 and TRBJ1-5, is NAGVMQNPRHLVRRRGQEARLRCSPMKGHSHVYWYRQLPEEGLKFMVYLQKENIIDESGMPKERFSAEFPKEGPSILRIQQVVRGDSAAYFCASSPRLTGSNQPQHFGDGTRLSIL.

The sample holds one count of this clone. The rearrangement uses TRBV4-1 and TRBJ2-1, with TRBD1 identical over 8 bases. Germline lookup yields CDR1 MGHRA and CDR2 YSYEKL. The CDR3 runs to 18 residues. V shed 0 bases, J shed 7 bases, and the junction held 14 bases outside the gene matches. The CDR3 DNA follows: TGCGCCAGCAGCCAAGATCCACGGCAGGGGGCCAAGGCAAATGAGCAGTTCTTC. This codes for CASSQDPRQGAKANEQFF.

This rearrangement joins TRBV6-5 to TRBJ1-6, with 10 bases lining up with TRBD1. The germline V gene has CDR1 MNHEY and CDR2 SVGAGI. The CDR3 runs 15 residues. The V segment lost 5 bases and the J segment 8 bases; nucleotides outside the gene matches: 6. The CDR3 loop reads CASSQGTGVYSPLHF. The DNA of the CDR3 is TGTGCCAGCAGTCAGGGGACAGGGGTATATTCACCCCTCCACTTT.

This chain connects TRBV30 to TRBJ2-2; D possibly corresponds to TRBD2 (5 bases). Looked up from germline, CDR1 is GTSNPN and CDR2 is SVGIG (reference sequence). The CDR3 has 16 amino acids. V shed 0 bases and J shed 8 bases, with 19 bases lying between them. The CDR3 sequence: CAWSVPRRGPSGELFF. CDR3 nucleotide sequence: TGTGCCTGGAGTGTACCCCGCCGGGGTCCGAGTGGGGAGCTGTTTTTT.

Here the CDR3 reads CASSFASGRGQETQYF. The CDR3 nucleotides read TGTGCCAGCAGTTTCGCTAGCGGGAGAGGACAAGAGACCCAGTACTTC. V is TRBV3-1 (or the pseudogene TRBV3-2) and J is TRBJ2-5; 10 positions agree with TRBD2. J gave up 2 bases and V 6 bases, and 9 bases lay outside the gene matches. The CDR3 contains 16 residues. Germline values: CDR1 LGHDT, CDR2 YNNKEL (reference sequence).

In its sample, this clone was seen once. The gene calls are TRBV5-1 and TRBJ2-5; 10 bases align to TRBD2. After removal of 1 base from V and 2 bases from J, the junction contained 8 bases not matched to a gene. The CDR3 runs to 17 residues. CDR1 is SGHRS, CDR2 YFSETQ, per germline. CDR3 loop: CASSLLVAGGQQETQYF. The DNA for the CDR3 is TGCGCCAGCAGCTTGTTGGTAGCGGGAGGTCAACAAGAGACCCAGTACTTC. Supplemented by reference TRBV5-1 and TRBJ2-5, the full variable domain reads KAGVTQTPRYLIKTRGQQVTLSCSPISGHRSVSWYQQTPGQGLQFLFEYFSETQRNKGNFPGRFSGRQFSNSRSEMNVSTLELGDSALYLCASSLLVAGGQQETQYFGPGTRLLVL.

The chain uses TRBV4-2 and TRBJ2-7, with D hard to call. The CDR3 sequence is 14 residues long. V lost 0 bases, J lost 2 bases, and 8 bases lay in between. Germline CDR1 reads LGHNA; CDR2 reads YNFKEQ. For the CDR3, the DNA is TGTGCCAGCAGCCAAGAGAGGTTGGCCTACGAGCAGTACTTC. Its protein is CASSQERLAYEQYF.

This sequence joins TRBV24-1 and TRBJ2-1; D gene uncertain. CDR1 is KGHDR and CDR2 is SFDVKD in the germline V gene. The CDR3 extends over 13 amino acids. V shed 4 bases and J shed 0 bases, with 3 bases lying between them. The CDR3 DNA reads as TGTGCCACCAGTGACAGCTCCTACAATGAGCAGTTCTTC. Its protein product is CATSDSSYNEQFF.

The CDR3 coding sequence is TGTGCCAGCATTCGAACTCTTAACACCGGGGAGCTGTTTTTT. This codes for CASIRTLNTGELFF. This chain links TRBV6-5 with TRBJ2-2; D not resolved. Germline lookup yields CDR1 MNHEY and CDR2 SVGAGI. Trimming removed 7 bases at V and 2 bases at J, with 11 bases between. The CDR3 length is 14 residues.

The gene calls are TRBV6-5 and TRBJ1-4; 7 bases agree with TRBD1. Trimming cost V 6 bases and J 7 bases; bases outside gene matches: 8. Germline values: CDR1 MNHEY, CDR2 SVGAGI. The CDR3 extends over 14 amino acids. The CDR3, as DNA: TGTGCCAGCAGACCGGGACAGAGTTTTGAAAAACTGTTTTTT. Its protein product is CASRPGQSFEKLFF.

The rearrangement uses TRBV4-1 and TRBJ2-5, with unresolved D. In germline, CDR1 is MGHRA, CDR2 YSYEKL. V shed 4 bases and J shed 2 bases, with 14 bases lying between them. The CDR3 covers 15 residues. CDR3 residues: CASSPLPQIQETQYF. Written as DNA, the CDR3 is TGCGCCAGCAGCCCGCTCCCGCAGATACAAGAGACCCAGTACTTC.

The chain's CDR3 is CASSLWDRPPGAPLHF. Here the CDR3 DNA reads TGTGCCAGCAGTTTGTGGGACAGGCCTCCCGGGGCACCCCTCCACTTT. The V gene is TRBV27, the J gene TRBJ1-6; 8 bases agree with TRBD1. CDR1 and CDR2 (germline): MNHEY, SMNVEV (reference sequence). Germline trimming cut 3 bases from V and 11 bases from J; bases unmatched to any gene: 12. The CDR3 contains 16 residues.

J is TRBJ1-1 and V is TRBV11-2; 7 nucleotides match TRBD1. Germline V CDR1 and CDR2: SGHAT, FQNNGV. The CDR3 spans 20 residues. The V segment lost 0 bases and the J segment 1 base; nucleotides outside the gene matches: 17. Here the CDR3 DNA reads TGTGCCAGCAGCTTAGATAAGAGCTGGCCGTGGGACAGAAGGAACACTGAAGCTTTCTTT. Protein: CASSLDKSWPWDRRNTEAFF.

This chain uses TRBV6-5 with TRBJ2-7, with TRBD1 matching over 7 bases. Germline loops: CDR1 MNHEY, CDR2 SVGAGI. Losses at the gene ends were 6 bases for V and 2 bases for J; bases not matched to a gene: 4. This CDR3 is built from 13 residues. In DNA, the CDR3 is TGTGCCAGCAGCCTGGGACAGACCTACGAGCAGTACTTC. Its protein is CASSLGQTYEQYF.

This clone was counted at least ten times. CDR3 nucleotide sequence: TGTGCCAGCAGGAGACAGGGGAATAGCAATCAGCCCCAGCATTTT. Its protein is CASRRQGNSNQPQHF. The chain combines TRBV6-6 with TRBJ1-5, with TRBD1 matching 8 bases. V lost 6 bases to trimming and J lost 0 bases; unmatched junction nucleotides: 4. The CDR3 totals 15 residues. CDR1 is MNHNY and CDR2 is SVGAGI in the germline V gene (reference sequence).

The chain recombines TRBV12-3 or TRBV12-4 with TRBJ1-2; D is possibly TRBD1 (6 bases). V was clipped by 4 bases and J by 12 bases, with 18 bases between them. The CDR3 runs 13 residues. The CDR3 region is CASSSGDGSLHTF. In DNA form, the CDR3 reads TGTGCCAGCAGTTCAGGGGACGGCTCACTCCACACCTTC.

The chain is built from TRBV9 and TRBJ2-3, with 7 positions matching TRBD1. CDR1 is SGDLS, CDR2 YYNGEE, per germline. This CDR3 spans 16 amino acids. Losses at the gene ends were 4 bases for V and 4 bases for J; bases not matched to a gene: 12. CDR3 loop: CASSPYVGTAADTQYF. Written as DNA, the CDR3 is TGTGCCAGCAGCCCCTACGTGGGGACAGCCGCAGATACGCAGTATTTT.

V usage is TRBV7-2 and J usage is TRBJ2-1, with 11 bases aligning to TRBD2. The CDR3 extends over 17 amino acids. Trimming at V came to 1 base and at J to 4 bases, leaving 6 bases not matched to a gene. Germline V lookup: CDR1 SGHTA, CDR2 FQGNSA. CDR3 in DNA: TGTGCCAGCAGCTTAGAGCTAGCGGGAGGAAGGTACAATGAGCAGTTCTTC. Its protein product is CASSLELAGGRYNEQFF.

This clone has a single count. The CDR3 here is CASSPPSLALTGGAEAFF. CDR3 sequence (DNA): TGTGCCAGCTCACCACCGAGTTTAGCTTTGACAGGGGGAGCTGAAGCTTTCTTT. J is TRBJ1-1 and V is TRBV18; the match to TRBD1 covers 9 bases. This CDR3 has 18 residues. Unmatched junction bases numbered 14, after V lost 0 bases and J lost 6 bases. Germline CDR1 KGHSH, CDR2 LQKENI.

The CDR3 nucleotides read TGTGCCTCAAGTCGGGGGTCCTATAATTCACCCCTCCACTTT. It yields the protein CASSRGSYNSPLHF. The V call is TRBV9, the J call TRBJ1-6; D might be TRBD1 (5 bases). V was trimmed by 10 bases and J by 1 base, leaving 12 bases between them. This CDR3 contains 14 residues. CDR1 and CDR2 from the germline V gene are SGDLS and YYNGEE.

The table lists this clone with a few counts. V is TRBV18 and J is TRBJ1-6; tentative D call: TRBD1 (5 bases). The length of the CDR3 is 14 residues. Germline loops: CDR1 KGHSH, CDR2 LQKENI. V was clipped by 4 bases and J by 8 bases, with 12 bases between them. The CDR3: CASSRDGGDSPLHF. DNA for the CDR3: TGTGCCAGCTCACGGGACGGCGGGGATTCACCCCTCCACTTT. The full variable domain, with the rest looked up from reference TRBV18 and TRBJ1-6, is NAGVMQNPRHLVRRRGQEARLRCSPMKGHSHVYWYRQLPEEGLKFMVYLQKENIIDESGMPKERFSAEFPKEGPSILRIQQVVRGDSAAYFCASSRDGGDSPLHFGNGTRLTVT.

The chain is built from TRBV28 and TRBJ1-4; D gene ambiguous. The CDR3 consists of 14 residues. Germline CDR1 and CDR2: MDHEN and SYDVKM. V was clipped by 0 bases and J by 4 bases, with 6 bases between them. CDR3 coding DNA: TGTGCCAGCAGTTTATGGCAACTTAATGAAAAACTGTTTTTT. Translated, it gives CASSLWQLNEKLFF.

The chain employs TRBV5-1 and TRBJ2-1; 9 positions agree with TRBD2. The germline V gene encodes CDR1 SGHRS and CDR2 YFSETQ. V lost 0 bases to trimming and J lost 10 bases; unmatched junction nucleotides: 8. The CDR3 is 15 amino acids. The CDR3 region is CASSLEAGGPSEQFF. The CDR3 DNA follows: TGCGCCAGCAGCTTGGAGGCGGGAGGGCCCTCGGAGCAGTTCTTC.